Following are 27 T cell receptor beta chains from one sample sequenced in a study of blood T cell repertoires in COVID-19. The method was immunoSEQ multiplex PCR; TCRdb's version includes in-frame clones alone and lacks a portion of them. The sample consists of about 59,000 clones, around three quarters of them appearing once. The specimen sequenced was peripheral blood. The source of these receptors is a man aged 55 to 70 with acute or convalescent COVID-19.

The rearrangement joins TRBV11-2 to TRBJ1-5, with TRBD1 matching over 10 bases. The J segment lost 4 bases and the V segment lost 3 bases, leaving 3 bases of the junction unmatched. Germline V gene lookup returns CDR1 SGHAT and CDR2 FQNNGV. The CDR3 covers 15 residues. The CDR3 DNA sequence: TGTGCCAGCAGCTTGGACAGGGGGTTTAATCAGCCCCAGCATTTT. It is translated as CASSLDRGFNQPQHF.

V gene TRBV6-5 combines with J gene TRBJ2-1; 12 positions agree with TRBD1. The CDR3 runs 15 residues. The V and J ends lost 8 bases and 5 bases, in that order; junction bases with no gene match: 7. The V gene's germline CDR1 is MNHEY and CDR2 SVGAGI. CDR3 coding DNA: TGTGCCAGCCTGCGACGGGACAGGGGGCACAATGAGCAGTTCTTC. It yields the protein CASLRRDRGHNEQFF.

The rearrangement joins TRBV7-2 to TRBJ1-6; D is undetermined. The CDR3 spans 13 residues. V gave up 6 bases and J gave up 9 bases, with 12 bases separating them. Germline CDR1 SGHTA, CDR2 FQGNSA. DNA for the CDR3: TGTGCCAGCAGGGGAGTTATTGGTTCACCCCTCCACTTT. Its translation is CASRGVIGSPLHF. Full variable domain (remainder filled in from reference TRBV7-2 and TRBJ1-6): GAGVSQSPSNKVTEKGKDVELRCDPISGHTALYWYRQSLGQGLEFLIYFQGNSAPDKSGLPSDRFSAERTGGSVSTLTIQRTQQEDSAVYLCASRGVIGSPLHFGNGTRLTVT.

The chain carries TRBV15 and TRBJ2-7, with TRBD2 matching 12 bases. CDR3 length equals 17 residues. V lost 0 bases, J lost 1 base, and 4 bases stayed unmatched. Germline V gene sequence: CDR1 LNHNV, CDR2 YYDKDF (reference sequence). CDR3 nucleotides: TGTGCCACCAGCAGAGAGAGTCTAGCGGGAGGGTCCTACGAGCAGTACTTC. This sequence encodes CATSRESLAGGSYEQYF.

This clone was detected a few times. This rearrangement joins TRBV4-1 to TRBJ2-1; perhaps TRBD2 as D (5 bases). Per germline, CDR1 MGHRA and CDR2 YSYEKL. The CDR3 extends over 16 amino acids. V shed 1 base and J shed 12 bases, with 22 bases lying between them. This CDR3 is CASSQAAISPLGGQFF. The CDR3 DNA follows: TGCGCCAGCAGCCAAGCTGCTATTAGCCCCTTAGGAGGGCAGTTCTTC.

This chain links TRBV5-1 with TRBJ2-1; a weak D match, TRBD1 (6 bases). CDR1 is SGHRS and CDR2 is YFSETQ in the germline V gene. Deletions cut 0 bases from V and 0 bases from J, with 7 bases between. There are 15 residues in the CDR3. CDR3 in amino acids: CASSLAGDSYNEQFF. The DNA of the CDR3 is TGCGCCAGCAGCTTGGCAGGGGACTCCTACAATGAGCAGTTCTTC.

This sequence joins TRBV5-3 and TRBJ2-2, with 8 bases that match TRBD2. TRBV5-3 carries the ORF label, with uncertain function. The CDR3 totals 17 residues. V lost 3 bases and J lost 1; bases outside the gene matches: 8. The CDR3: CARSSKGSGRNTGELFF. CDR3 DNA: TGTGCCAGAAGCTCCAAGGGAAGCGGGAGGAACACCGGGGAGCTGTTTTTT.

The chain is built from TRBV7-8 and TRBJ1-2, with a tentative D call TRBD1 (6 bases). The CDR3 runs to 14 residues. V was pared by 4 bases and J by 4 bases, with 13 bases between. Germline V gene data show CDR1 as SGHVS and CDR2 as FQNEAQ. CDR3 residues: CASSSTGQSYGYTF. The CDR3, as DNA: TGTGCCAGCAGCTCAACTGGACAGTCCTATGGCTACACCTTC.

V gene TRBV10-3 combines with J gene TRBJ2-3; a possible D gene is TRBD2 (5 bases). Per the germline V gene, CDR1 is ENHRY and CDR2 is SYGVKD. The V gene lost 8 bases and the J gene lost 3 bases, with 12 bases spanning the gap. CDR3 length: 13 amino acids. This CDR3 is CAIEADSTDTQYF. CDR3 DNA: TGTGCCATCGAAGCGGATTCAACAGATACGCAGTATTTT.

The chain uses TRBV5-8 and TRBJ2-1; TRBD2 is a possible D gene (6 bases). The CDR3 consists of 17 residues. The ends were cut back, 1 base at V and 7 bases at J, with 21 bases in the middle. Germline V gives CDR1 SGHTS, CDR2 YDEGEE. CDR3 sequence: CASSLRREIKWFNEQFF. CDR3 in DNA: TGTGCCAGCAGCTTGAGGCGGGAAATTAAGTGGTTTAATGAGCAGTTCTTC.

J is TRBJ1-3 and V is TRBV25-1; maybe TRBD1 (6 bases). Trimming left V 3 bases short and J 3 bases short, with 12 bases between. Germline V gives CDR1 MGHDK, CDR2 SYGVNS. The CDR3 loop spans 15 amino acids. CDR3 sequence: CASSDFLGHGNTIYF. The CDR3, as DNA: TGTGCCAGCAGTGATTTTTTGGGACATGGAAACACCATATATTTT.

The rearrangement links TRBV28 to TRBJ1-6; D is perhaps TRBD1 (5 bases). Trimming removed 6 bases at V and 6 bases at J, with 9 bases between. Germline loops: CDR1 MDHEN, CDR2 SYDVKM. This CDR3 has 13 amino acids. The CDR3 DNA is TGTGCCAGCAGGGACATATTTAATTCACCCCTCCACTTT. This gives the protein CASRDIFNSPLHF. The full variable domain, with the rest looked up from reference TRBV28 and TRBJ1-6, is DVKVTQSSRYLVKRTGEKVFLECVQDMDHENMFWYRQDPGLGLRLIYFSYDVKMKEKGDIPEGYSVSREKKERFSLILESASTNQTSMYLCASRDIFNSPLHFGNGTRLTVT.

The chain carries TRBV3-1 (or the pseudogene TRBV3-2) and TRBJ2-2; weak D call: TRBD2 (6 bases). V lost 5 bases and J lost 4, with 23 bases in between. In germline, CDR1 is LGHDT, CDR2 YNNKEL (reference sequence). The CDR3 is 18 amino acids. CDR3 amino acids: CASSESVWRGWGTGELFF. Here the CDR3 DNA reads TGTGCCAGCAGCGAATCCGTCTGGCGGGGATGGGGCACCGGGGAGCTGTTTTTT.

The rearrangement uses TRBV4-1 and TRBJ1-1, with 8 bases aligning to TRBD1. The CDR3 runs to 14 residues. Germline-derived CDR1 and CDR2 are MGHRA and YSYEKL. Unmatched junction bases numbered 8, after V lost 6 bases and J lost 5 bases. CDR3 loop: CASRLGQGGTEAFF. The CDR3, as DNA: TGCGCCAGCAGGCTTGGACAGGGTGGTACTGAAGCTTTCTTT.

The V and J genes are TRBV19 and TRBJ1-2; possibly TRBD1 for D (5 bases). This CDR3 comprises 10 residues. In germline, CDR1 is LNHDA, CDR2 SQIVND (reference sequence). The germline V and J ends were trimmed by 10 bases and 7 bases, with 10 bases remaining between them. Written as DNA, the CDR3 is TGTGCCACTCGGGGGGGTGGCTACACCTTC. As protein: CATRGGGYTF.

The J gene is TRBJ2-1, the V gene TRBV6-4, with 8 nucleotides matching TRBD2. There are 14 residues in the CDR3. The V gene's germline CDR1 is MRHNA and CDR2 SNTAGT. V was pared by 8 bases and J by 4 bases, with 7 bases of the junction left unmatched. The CDR3 coding sequence is TGTGCCAGCCCCCGGGAGGGCCGGTACAATGAGCAGTTCTTC. Translation gives CASPREGRYNEQFF.

This clone turned up a few times. V and J are TRBV21-1 and TRBJ1-2; TRBD1, the D gene given by the table, was not confirmed from the DNA. TRBV21-1 constitutes a pseudogene. The CDR3 length is 16 residues. DNA for the CDR3: TGTGCCAGCACTCAAAGGGGGGGCAGGGGGCGGTATGGCTACACCTTC. Encoded protein: CASTQRGGRGRYGYTF.

V is TRBV14 and J is TRBJ1-5; weak D call: TRBD1 (5 bases). V lost 6 bases and J lost 4, with 16 bases in between. Per the germline V gene, CDR1 is SGHDN and CDR2 is FVKESK. The CDR3 extends over 15 amino acids. The CDR3 region is CASRRTPSENQPQHF. CDR3 DNA sequence: TGTGCCAGCAGACGGACACCCTCTGAAAATCAGCCCCAGCATTTT.

This clone appeared a few times. This chain links TRBV19 with TRBJ2-7; 12 nucleotides match TRBD2. CDR3 length equals 16 residues. CDR1 and CDR2 from the germline V gene are LNHDA and SQIVND (reference sequence). With 1 base clipped from V and 5 bases from J, the junction kept 6 bases outside the gene matches. The CDR3 loop reads CASSIVATSGSNEQYF. The CDR3 nucleotides are TGTGCCAGTAGTATAGTGGCGACTAGCGGGAGTAACGAGCAGTACTTC.

The chain links TRBV11-2 to TRBJ2-5, with 9 bases fitting TRBD1. The CDR3 contains 15 residues. V lost 1 base to trimming and J lost 2 bases; unmatched junction nucleotides: 2. The germline V gene has CDR1 SGHAT and CDR2 FQNNGV. CDR3 region: CASSLVGTGQETQYF. The CDR3 DNA reads TGTGCCAGCAGCTTAGTCGGGACAGGGCAAGAGACCCAGTACTTC.

V usage is TRBV6-5 and J usage is TRBJ1-5; a weak D match, TRBD1 (6 bases). Germline V gene lookup returns CDR1 MNHEY and CDR2 SVGAGI. V was clipped by 2 bases and J by 5 bases, with 10 bases between them. The CDR3 contains 14 residues. The CDR3, as DNA: TGTGCCAGCAGTTACAGGGGGAGTCATCAGCCCCAGCATTTT. Amino acid sequence: CASSYRGSHQPQHF.

The rearrangement links TRBV7-2 to TRBJ2-1; 10 bases fit TRBD2. V was pared by 5 bases and J by 7 bases, with 17 bases of the junction left unmatched. The germline gives CDR1 SGHTA, CDR2 FQGNSA. The CDR3 length is 18 residues. The CDR3 DNA reads as TGTGCCAGCAGCCCCGACGCCTTCAGCGGGAGGGCCGCAAATGAGCAGTTCTTC. This sequence encodes CASSPDAFSGRAANEQFF.

The chain joins TRBV7-2 to TRBJ2-2; the D gene is possibly TRBD2 (5 bases). Trimming stripped 5 bases from V and 4 bases from J, with 23 bases between. The CDR3 has 18 amino acids. Germline assignment: CDR1 SGHTA and CDR2 FQGNSA. The chain's CDR3 is CASSQGRGASGGTGELFF. The CDR3 DNA reads TGTGCCAGCAGCCAAGGTCGGGGAGCTTCGGGTGGCACCGGGGAGCTGTTTTTT.

The J gene is TRBJ2-7, the V gene TRBV30; 9 bases align to TRBD2. This CDR3 has 13 amino acids. The J segment lost 2 bases and the V segment lost 2 bases, leaving 1 base of the junction unmatched. CDR1 and CDR2 (germline): GTSNPN, SVGIG (reference sequence). The CDR3, as DNA: TGTGCCTGGAGTTTAGCGGGAGCCTACGAGCAGTACTTC. This encodes CAWSLAGAYEQYF.

The J gene is TRBJ2-7, the V gene TRBV6-2 or TRBV6-3; no definite D call. Germline-derived CDR1 and CDR2 are MNHEY and SVGEGT. CDR3 size: 13 residues. The V end lost 5 bases, the J end lost 1 base, and 9 bases lay between the germline ends. CDR3 residues: CASSILESYEQYF. CDR3 nucleotide sequence: TGTGCCAGCAGTATCCTAGAATCCTACGAGCAGTACTTC.

J is TRBJ2-2 and V is TRBV5-5; 9 positions agree with TRBD1. Germline-derived CDR1 and CDR2 are SGHKS and YYEKEE (reference sequence). This CDR3 is 17 amino acids long. V lost 3 bases, J lost 5 bases, and 11 bases stayed unmatched. The CDR3 DNA is TGTGCCAGCAGCTCAAATCAAGGGACAGGGAGAACCGGGGAGCTGTTTTTT. This codes for CASSSNQGTGRTGELFF.

The genes are TRBV2 and TRBJ1-5; 10 bases map to TRBD1. CDR3 length: 16 amino acids. V was clipped by 2 bases and J by 5 bases; unmatched bases: 6. Germline CDR1 reads SNHLY; CDR2 reads FYNNEI. The CDR3 loop reads CASSEWGTGEYQPQHF. CDR3 bases: TGTGCCAGCAGTGAATGGGGGACAGGGGAATATCAGCCCCAGCATTTT.